Listed below are T cell receptor beta chains from one sample, sequenced in a study of regulatory T cells in long-lasting Graves disease. Each CDR3 protein gets one entry after TCRdb re-called the multiplex PCR reads with MiXCR. The sample holds over 450,000 distinct CDR3 sequences, approximately 21% seen once. This material consisted of peripheral blood mononuclear cells (PBMCs), taken when the disease was refractory, from a patient treated with antithyroid drugs. These receptors all stem from a female donor with Graves disease. Both conserved end residues are trimmed from each CDR3.

>TRBV28
ASSSVQGTDTQY
>TRBV28
ASRASGYFRETQY
>TRBV2
ASSFGRASYEQY
>TRBV20-1
SAASTGTYEQY
>TRBV6-1
ASSTTGNTGELF
>TRBV28
ATTPRGLGANVLT
>TRBV12-3/TRBV12-4
ASSFEEWDRDHGYT
>TRBV20-1
SAREGLGQLHEKLF
>TRBV2
ASSEAGLKSTDTQY
>TRBV6-1
ASRRTGAYGQY
>TRBV19
ASQPRQIYGYT
>TRBV20-1
SAASGTSEGEQY
>TRBV28
ASSTGRLYSNQPQH
>TRBV20-1
SATRKNRVDSPLH
>TRBV20-1
SAGDRAGFTQPQH
>TRBV7-8
ASSSARAARGETQY
>TRBV7-8
ASSGGQGEREKLF
>TRBV20-1
SASTGNESPLH
>TRBV30
AFRTGAAIQY
>TRBV11-3
ASSFGTESTTYGYT
>TRBV7-9
ASSPRTRGDEQY
>TRBV3-1
ASSLSRRANYEQY
>TRBV7-8
TSSLVTTGLTNYGYT
>TRBV27
ASSLSGLRETQY
>TRBV30
AWRGRQGFNEQY
>TRBV6-1
ASSEGRDGTQY
>TRBV12-3/TRBV12-4
ASLRGYEQY
>TRBV9
ASSVEGVGDEKLF
>TRBV18
ASSAPGQNIQY
>TRBV6-1
ASSEWGEKYDQPQH
>TRBV7-6
ASSTGRSSGNTIY
>TRBV7-8
ASSLDSGGYGYT
>TRBV5-1
ASKDADKLTGELF
>TRBV29-1
SVRQENQPQH
>TRBV30
AWSVAGNQPQH
>TRBV28
ASSLGRGSNYGYT
>TRBV28
ASHDASSGNTIY
>TRBV6-2/TRBV6-3
ASSERGAKNSPLH
>TRBV15
ATSRDRWAAGVTGELF
>TRBV20-1
SARGSAGSSYEQY
>TRBV7-2
ASSAQDRTEAF
>TRBV7-2
ASSLAPSTSNEQF
>TRBV27
ASSFGGLTDMNTEAF
>TRBV7-7
ASSSLLGGEQY
>TRBV11-2
ASSQTGTYEQY